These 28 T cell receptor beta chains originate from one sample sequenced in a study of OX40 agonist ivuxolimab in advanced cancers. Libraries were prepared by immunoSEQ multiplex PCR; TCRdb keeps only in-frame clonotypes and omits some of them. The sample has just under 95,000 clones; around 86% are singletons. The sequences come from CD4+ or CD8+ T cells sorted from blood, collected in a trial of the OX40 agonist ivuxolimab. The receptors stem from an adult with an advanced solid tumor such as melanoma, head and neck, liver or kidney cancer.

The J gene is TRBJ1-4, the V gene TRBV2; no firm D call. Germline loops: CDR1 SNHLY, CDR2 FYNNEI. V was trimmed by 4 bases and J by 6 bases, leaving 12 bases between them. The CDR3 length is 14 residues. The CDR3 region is CASSGIRLDEKLFF. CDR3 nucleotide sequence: TGTGCCAGCAGTGGGATCAGGCTCGATGAAAAACTGTTTTTT.

CDR3 region: CASSVGDSGGRETQYF. The CDR3, as DNA: TGTGCCAGCAGCGTAGGGGATAGCGGGGGACGAGAGACCCAGTACTTC. V and J are TRBV9 and TRBJ2-5; 9 nucleotides align to TRBD2. Germline CDR1 is SGDLS and CDR2 is YYNGEE. V lost 0 bases and J lost 4; bases outside the gene matches: 7. The CDR3 length is 16 residues.

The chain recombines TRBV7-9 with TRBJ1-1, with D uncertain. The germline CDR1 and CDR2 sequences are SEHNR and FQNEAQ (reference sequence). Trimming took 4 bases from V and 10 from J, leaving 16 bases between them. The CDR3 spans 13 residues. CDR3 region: CASSSSPGLAAFF. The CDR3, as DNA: TGTGCCAGCAGCTCCTCTCCGGGTCTCGCAGCTTTCTTT.

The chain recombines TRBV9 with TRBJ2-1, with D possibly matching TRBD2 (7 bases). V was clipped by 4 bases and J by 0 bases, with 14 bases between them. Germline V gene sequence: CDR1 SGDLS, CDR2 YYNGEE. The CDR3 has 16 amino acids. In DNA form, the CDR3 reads TGTGCCAGCAGCTCTTCGGGGGGCCTCTCCTACAATGAGCAGTTCTTC. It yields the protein CASSSSGGLSYNEQFF.

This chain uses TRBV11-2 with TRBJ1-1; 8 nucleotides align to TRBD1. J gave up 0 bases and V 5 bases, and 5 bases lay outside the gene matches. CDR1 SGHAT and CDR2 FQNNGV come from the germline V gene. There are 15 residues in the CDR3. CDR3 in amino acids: CASSRTGMVNTEAFF. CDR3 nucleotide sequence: TGTGCCAGCAGCCGGACAGGGATGGTGAACACTGAAGCTTTCTTT.

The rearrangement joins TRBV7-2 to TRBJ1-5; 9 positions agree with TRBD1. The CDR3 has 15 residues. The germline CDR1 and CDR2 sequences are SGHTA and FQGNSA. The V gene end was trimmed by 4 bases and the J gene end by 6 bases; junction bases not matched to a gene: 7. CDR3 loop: CASSSRTGDGQPQHF. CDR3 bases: TGTGCCAGCAGCTCGCGGACAGGGGACGGTCAGCCCCAGCATTTT.

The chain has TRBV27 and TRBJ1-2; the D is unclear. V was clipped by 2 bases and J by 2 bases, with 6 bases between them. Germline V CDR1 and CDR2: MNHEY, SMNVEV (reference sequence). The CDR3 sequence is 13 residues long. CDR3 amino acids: CASSLRENYGYTF. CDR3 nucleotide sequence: TGTGCCAGCAGTTTACGGGAGAACTATGGCTACACCTTC.

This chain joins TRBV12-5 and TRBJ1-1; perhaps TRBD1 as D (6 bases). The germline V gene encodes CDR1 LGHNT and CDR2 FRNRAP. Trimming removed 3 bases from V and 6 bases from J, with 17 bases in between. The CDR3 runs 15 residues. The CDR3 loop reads CASGLSGGLRPEAFF. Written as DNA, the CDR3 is TGTGCTAGTGGTTTAAGTGGGGGGCTACGGCCTGAAGCTTTCTTT.

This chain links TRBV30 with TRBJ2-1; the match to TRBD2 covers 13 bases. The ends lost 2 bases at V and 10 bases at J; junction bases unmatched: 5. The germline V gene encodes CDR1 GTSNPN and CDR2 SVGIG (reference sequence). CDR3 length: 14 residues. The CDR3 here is CAWSRLAGGREQFF. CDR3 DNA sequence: TGTGCCTGGAGTCGACTAGCGGGGGGACGCGAGCAGTTCTTC.

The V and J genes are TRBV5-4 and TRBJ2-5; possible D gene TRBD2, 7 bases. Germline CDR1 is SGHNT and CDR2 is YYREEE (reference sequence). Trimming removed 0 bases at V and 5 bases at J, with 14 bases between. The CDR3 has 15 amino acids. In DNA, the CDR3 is TGTGCCAGCAGCTTGGCCGGACTAGGGGGGGAGACCCAGTACTTC. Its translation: CASSLAGLGGETQYF.

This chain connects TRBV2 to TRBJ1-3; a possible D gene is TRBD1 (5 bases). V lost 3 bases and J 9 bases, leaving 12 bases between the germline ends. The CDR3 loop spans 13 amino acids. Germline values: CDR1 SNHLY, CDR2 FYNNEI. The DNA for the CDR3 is TGTGCCAGCAGTGAGGACACCCGGAGCACCATATATTTT. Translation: CASSEDTRSTIYF.

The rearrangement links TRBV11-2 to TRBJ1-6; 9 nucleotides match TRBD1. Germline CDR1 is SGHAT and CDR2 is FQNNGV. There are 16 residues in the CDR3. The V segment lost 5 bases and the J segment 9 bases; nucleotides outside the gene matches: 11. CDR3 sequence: CASSRQGTGIGSPLHF. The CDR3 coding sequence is TGTGCCAGCAGCCGGCAGGGGACAGGGATCGGTTCACCCCTCCACTTT. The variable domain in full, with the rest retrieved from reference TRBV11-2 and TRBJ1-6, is EAGVAQSPRYKIIEKRQSVAFWCNPISGHATLYWYQQILGQGPKLLIQFQNNGVVDDSQLPKDRFSAERLKGVDSTLKIQPAKLEDSAVYLCASSRQGTGIGSPLHFGNGTRLTVT.

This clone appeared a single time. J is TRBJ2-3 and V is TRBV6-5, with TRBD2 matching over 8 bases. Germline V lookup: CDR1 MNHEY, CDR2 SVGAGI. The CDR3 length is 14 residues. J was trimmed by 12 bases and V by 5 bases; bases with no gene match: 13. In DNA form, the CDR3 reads TGTGCCAGCAGTCCTACCGGGACTAGTTTTAATCAGTATTTT. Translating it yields CASSPTGTSFNQYF.

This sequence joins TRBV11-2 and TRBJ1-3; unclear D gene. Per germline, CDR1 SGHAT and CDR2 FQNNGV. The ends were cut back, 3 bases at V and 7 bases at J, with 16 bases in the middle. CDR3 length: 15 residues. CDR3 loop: CASSFGSGSSNTIYF. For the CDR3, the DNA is TGTGCCAGCAGCTTCGGGTCAGGATCAAGCAACACCATATATTTT.

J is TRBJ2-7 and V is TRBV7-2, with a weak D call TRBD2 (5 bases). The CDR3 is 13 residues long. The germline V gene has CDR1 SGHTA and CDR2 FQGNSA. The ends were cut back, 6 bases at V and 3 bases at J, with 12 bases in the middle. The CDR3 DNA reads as TGTGCCAGCAGTCCGTGGGGAGTCTACGAGCAGTACTTC. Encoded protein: CASSPWGVYEQYF.

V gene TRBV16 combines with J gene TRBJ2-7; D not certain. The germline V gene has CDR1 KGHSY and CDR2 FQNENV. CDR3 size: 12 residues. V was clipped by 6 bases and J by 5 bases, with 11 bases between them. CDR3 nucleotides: TGTGCCAGCAGTCAGTTGTCCCACGAGCAGTACTTC. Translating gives CASSQLSHEQYF.

CDR3 coding DNA: TGTGCCAGCAGTGCTGGACAGGGGCCAGGAAACACCATATATTTT. It yields the protein CASSAGQGPGNTIYF. The chain couples TRBV6-1 to TRBJ1-3; 9 bases line up with TRBD1. The germline V gene encodes CDR1 MNHNS and CDR2 SASEGT. This CDR3 comprises 15 residues. V lost 4 bases, J lost 4 bases, and 5 bases stayed unmatched.

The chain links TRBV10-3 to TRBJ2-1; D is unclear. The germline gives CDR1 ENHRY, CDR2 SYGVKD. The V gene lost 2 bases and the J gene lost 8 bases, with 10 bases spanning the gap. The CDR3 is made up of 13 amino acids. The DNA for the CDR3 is TGTGCCATCAGTGAGACTTCAAGGGATGAGCAGTTCTTC. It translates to CAISETSRDEQFF.

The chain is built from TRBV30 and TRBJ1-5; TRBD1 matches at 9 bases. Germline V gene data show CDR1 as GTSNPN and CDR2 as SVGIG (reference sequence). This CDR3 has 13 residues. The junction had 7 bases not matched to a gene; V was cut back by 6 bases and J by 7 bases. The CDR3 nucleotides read TGTGCCTGTCGGACAGGGGCTAAACAGCCCCAGCATTTT. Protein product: CACRTGAKQPQHF. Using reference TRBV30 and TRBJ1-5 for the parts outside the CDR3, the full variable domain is SQTIHQWPATLVQPVGSPLSLECTVEGTSNPNLYWYRQAAGRGLQLLFYSVGIGQISSEVPQNLSASRPQDRQFILSSKKLLLSDSGFYLCACRTGAKQPQHFGDGTRLSIL.

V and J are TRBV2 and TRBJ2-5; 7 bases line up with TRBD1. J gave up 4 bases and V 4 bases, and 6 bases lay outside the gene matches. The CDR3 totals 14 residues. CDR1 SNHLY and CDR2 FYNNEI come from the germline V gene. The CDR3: CASSGTGGRETQYF. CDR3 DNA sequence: TGTGCCAGCAGTGGGACAGGCGGTAGAGAGACCCAGTACTTC.

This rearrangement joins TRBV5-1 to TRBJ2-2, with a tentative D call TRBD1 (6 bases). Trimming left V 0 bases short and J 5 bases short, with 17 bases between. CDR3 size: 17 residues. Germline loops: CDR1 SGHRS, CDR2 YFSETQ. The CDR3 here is CASSLGGHPQGTGELFF. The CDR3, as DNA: TGCGCCAGCAGCTTGGGGGGGCATCCCCAGGGAACCGGGGAGCTGTTTTTT.

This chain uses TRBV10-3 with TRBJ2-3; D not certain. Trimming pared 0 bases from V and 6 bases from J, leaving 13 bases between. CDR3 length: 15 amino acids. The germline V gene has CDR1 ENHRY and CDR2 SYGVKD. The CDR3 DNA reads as TGTGCCATCAGTGAGTCGAAGCCCGGGTGGGATACGCAGTATTTT. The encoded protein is CAISESKPGWDTQYF.

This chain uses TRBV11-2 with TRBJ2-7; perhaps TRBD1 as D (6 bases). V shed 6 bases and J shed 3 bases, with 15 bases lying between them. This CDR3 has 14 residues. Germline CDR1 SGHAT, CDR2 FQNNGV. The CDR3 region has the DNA TGTGCCAGCAGGACTGGGGGCAGCGGCTACGAGCAGTACTTC. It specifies CASRTGGSGYEQYF.

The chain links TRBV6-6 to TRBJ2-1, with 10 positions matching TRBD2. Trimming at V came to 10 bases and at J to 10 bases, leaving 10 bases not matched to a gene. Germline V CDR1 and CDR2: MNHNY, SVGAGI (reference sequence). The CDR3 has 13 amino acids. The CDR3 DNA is TGTGCCACTCTAGCGGGGGTCCGGAGGGAGCAGTTCTTC. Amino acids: CATLAGVRREQFF.

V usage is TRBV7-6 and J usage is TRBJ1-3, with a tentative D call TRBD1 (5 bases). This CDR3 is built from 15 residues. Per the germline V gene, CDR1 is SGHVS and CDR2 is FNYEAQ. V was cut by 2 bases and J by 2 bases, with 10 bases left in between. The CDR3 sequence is CASSLSEDTGNTIYF. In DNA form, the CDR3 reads TGTGCCAGCAGCTTATCCGAGGACACTGGAAACACCATATATTTT.

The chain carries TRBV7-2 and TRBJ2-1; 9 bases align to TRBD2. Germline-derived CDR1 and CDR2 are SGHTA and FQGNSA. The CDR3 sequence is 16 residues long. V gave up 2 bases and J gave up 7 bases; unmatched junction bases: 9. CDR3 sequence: CASSLRPAGGRNEQFF. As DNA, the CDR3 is TGTGCCAGCAGCTTAAGGCCAGCGGGGGGCCGAAATGAGCAGTTCTTC. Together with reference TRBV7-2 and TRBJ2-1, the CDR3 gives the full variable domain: GAGVSQSPSNKVTEKGKDVELRCDPISGHTALYWYRQSLGQGLEFLIYFQGNSAPDKSGLPSDRFSAERTGGSVSTLTIQRTQQEDSAVYLCASSLRPAGGRNEQFFGPGTRLTVL.

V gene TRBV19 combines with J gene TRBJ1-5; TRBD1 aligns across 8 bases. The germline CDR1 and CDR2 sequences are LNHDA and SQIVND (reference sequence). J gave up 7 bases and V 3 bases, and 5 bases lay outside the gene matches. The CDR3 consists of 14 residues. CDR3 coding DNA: TGTGCCAGTAGTATCCAGGGGGCGCGGCAGCCCCAGCATTTT. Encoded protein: CASSIQGARQPQHF.

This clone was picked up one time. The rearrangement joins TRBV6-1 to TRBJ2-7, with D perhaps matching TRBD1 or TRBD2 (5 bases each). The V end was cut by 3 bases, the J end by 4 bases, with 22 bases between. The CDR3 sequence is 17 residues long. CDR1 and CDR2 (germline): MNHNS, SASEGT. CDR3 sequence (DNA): TGTGCCAGCAGTGAGCTGCTCGGGACCGGGGTGGGTTACGAGCAGTACTTC. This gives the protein CASSELLGTGVGYEQYF.